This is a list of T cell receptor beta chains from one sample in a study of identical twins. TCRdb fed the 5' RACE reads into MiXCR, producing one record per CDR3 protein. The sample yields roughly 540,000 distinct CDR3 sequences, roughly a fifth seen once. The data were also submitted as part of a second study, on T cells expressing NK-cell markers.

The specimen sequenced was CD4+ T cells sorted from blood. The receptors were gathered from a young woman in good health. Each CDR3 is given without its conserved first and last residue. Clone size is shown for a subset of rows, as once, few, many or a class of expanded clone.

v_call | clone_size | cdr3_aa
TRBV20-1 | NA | SARNPDTQH
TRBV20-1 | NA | SASLGESKY
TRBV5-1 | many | ASSAGLAETQY
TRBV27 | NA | ASRPIKASYEQY
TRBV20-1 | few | SASVRGQGSYEQY
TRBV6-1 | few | ASSDHRAANSPLH
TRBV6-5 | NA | ASRLTGRNTEAF
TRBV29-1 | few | SVPLSSGYTDTQY
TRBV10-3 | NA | AISESRSGKAF
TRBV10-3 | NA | AISEVRTGVGNQPQH
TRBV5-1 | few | ARPLTPGLAPCNEQF
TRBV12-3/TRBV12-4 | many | ASSPIGLGKQY
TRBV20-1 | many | SASSGTSIGGEQF
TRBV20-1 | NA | SATTAITDTQY
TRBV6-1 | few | ASSMGLAGYEQY
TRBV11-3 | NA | ASSLNSLGEQF
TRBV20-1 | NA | SARRDSKGGYT
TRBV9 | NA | ASSSERGPEDEQF
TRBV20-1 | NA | SARDPSGYGVEAF
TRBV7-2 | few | ASSFEWSREQY
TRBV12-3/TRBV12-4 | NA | ASSLKGALSTDTQY
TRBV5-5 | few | ASSSRGSGYT
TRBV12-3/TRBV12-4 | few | ASSLRFELF
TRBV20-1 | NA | SARMLPVHSPLH
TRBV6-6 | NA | ASRDLEAEQY
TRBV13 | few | ASSLGHDNTGELF
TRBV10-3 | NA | AISNGIHQY
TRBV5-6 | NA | ASHLQVLTLSYEQY
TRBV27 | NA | ASARGGQGTEAF
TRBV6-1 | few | ASSTLRSSGDGYT